A single sample gave rise to the 21 T cell receptor beta chains below, sequenced in a study of vaccination and CD4 T cells after COVID-19. Treatment denoted: approximately nine-day PBMC culture with coronavirus spike peptide pools or control peptides (ViraFEST assay). CD4+ T lymphocytes from the unexposed donor were collected before the COVID-19 pandemic (2011-2018). Their cognate antigens are unknown. The Oncomine TCR Beta short-read assay was applied to DNA of cultured CD4+ T cells. Genomic DNA from cultured CD4+ T cells was extracted. TCRdb re-called the PCR reads with MiXCR, one entry per CDR3 protein. The table lists about 11,000 distinct CDR3 sequences, around 28% of them singletons. The sample taken for sequencing was CD4+ T cells from blood, cultured in vitro. The receptors derive from a human donor in good health.

This clonotype has only one observation. The chain has TRBV2 and TRBJ2-3; D gene unclear. V lost 5 bases, J lost 0 bases, and 12 bases lay in between. Germline V gene sequence: CDR1 SNHLY, CDR2 FYNNEI. The CDR3 has 15 residues. The CDR3 here is CASSQSFYSTDTQYF. The CDR3 coding sequence is TGTGCCAGCAGTCAGAGCTTTTATAGCACAGATACGCAGTATTTT.

This clonotype was observed a handful of times. This chain joins TRBV12-3 or TRBV12-4 and TRBJ1-5; 8 bases line up with TRBD1. The CDR3 spans 14 residues. V lost 3 bases, J lost 6 bases, and 4 bases stayed unmatched. The CDR3 DNA follows: TGTGCCAGCAGTTTGCAGGGGGCGGTTCAGCCCCAGCATTTT. It yields the protein CASSLQGAVQPQHF.

The chain carries TRBV7-2 and TRBJ2-7; 8 nucleotides line up with TRBD2. The germline V gene encodes CDR1 SGHTA and CDR2 FQGNSA. V lost 0 bases and J lost 3; bases outside the gene matches: 4. CDR3 length: 15 residues. DNA of the CDR3: TGTGCCAGCAGCTTAGCTGCGGGAGGTGGCTACGAGCAGTACTTC. It encodes CASSLAAGGGYEQYF.

The J gene is TRBJ1-5, the V gene TRBV7-8; D might be TRBD1 (5 bases). CDR3 length: 16 amino acids. V shed 5 bases and J shed 4 bases, with 18 bases lying between them. CDR1 is SGHVS, CDR2 FQNEAQ, per germline. The DNA of the CDR3 is TGTGCCAGCAGCGTTACAACCGGGACTTTAAATCAGCCCCAGCATTTT. This sequence encodes CASSVTTGTLNQPQHF.

This clonotype was seen only a few times. The chain uses TRBV7-8 and TRBJ2-7; 8 bases map to TRBD2. Per germline, CDR1 SGHVS and CDR2 FQNEAQ. Trimming cost V 3 bases and J 0 bases; bases outside gene matches: 4. The CDR3 is made up of 15 amino acids. The CDR3 DNA follows: TGTGCCAGCAGCTTCACTAGCGGTACCTCCTACGAGCAGTACTTC. It is translated as CASSFTSGTSYEQYF.

There are a few counts of this clonotype. The CDR3 DNA reads TGTGCCAGCGGACCCGACCCTCATAATCAGCCCCAGCATTTT. Translating gives CASGPDPHNQPQHF. The chain combines TRBV6-1 with TRBJ1-5; D not resolved. CDR3 size: 14 residues. Trimming took 8 bases from V and 4 from J, leaving 15 bases between them. Germline loops: CDR1 MNHNS, CDR2 SASEGT.

The chain carries TRBV6-1 and TRBJ2-7; 9 bases map to TRBD1. Germline-derived CDR1 and CDR2 are MNHNS and SASEGT. The CDR3 loop spans 15 amino acids. The V segment lost 4 bases and the J segment 6 bases; nucleotides outside the gene matches: 10. Written as DNA, the CDR3 is TGTGCCAGCAGTGCCGCCGGGACAGGGTATCTCGAGCAGTACTTC. Protein product: CASSAAGTGYLEQYF.

V is TRBV20-1 and J is TRBJ2-7, with unresolved D. This CDR3 comprises 13 residues. Per the germline V gene, CDR1 is DFQATT and CDR2 is SNEGSKA (reference sequence). The ends were cut back, 1 base at V and 4 bases at J, with 11 bases in the middle. In DNA form, the CDR3 reads TGCAGTGCTAGAGTCCCGTCGACTTACGAGCAGTACTTC. It codes for CSARVPSTYEQYF.

The V and J genes are TRBV2 and TRBJ2-2; D is undetermined. CDR3 length equals 16 residues. The V gene's germline CDR1 is SNHLY and CDR2 FYNNEI. Trimming removed 6 bases at V and 2 bases at J, with 16 bases between. This chain's CDR3 is CASRKNLIDNTGELFF. The CDR3 DNA reads as TGTGCCAGCAGGAAGAACCTAATCGACAACACCGGGGAGCTGTTTTTT. The full variable domain, rest sourced from reference TRBV2 and TRBJ2-2, is EPEVTQTPSHQVTQMGQEVILRCVPISNHLYFYWYRQILGQKVEFLVSFYNNEISEKSEIFDDQFSVERPDGSNFTLKIRSTKLEDSAMYFCASRKNLIDNTGELFFGEGSRLTVL.

This clonotype was seen more than once but under ten times. The chain has TRBV24-1 and TRBJ2-5; D uncertain. V was clipped by 4 bases and J by 4 bases, with 9 bases between them. Germline V lookup: CDR1 KGHDR, CDR2 SFDVKD. CDR3 length: 13 amino acids. Here the CDR3 DNA reads TGTGCCACCAGTGACGCAGCCACAGAGACCCAGTACTTC. Translating gives CATSDAATETQYF.

There are a few counts of this clonotype. The rearrangement uses TRBV7-6 and TRBJ2-6; D may be TRBD1 (5 bases). Germline values: CDR1 SGHVS, CDR2 FNYEAQ. V lost 1 base, J lost 0 bases, and 13 bases lay in between. There are 18 residues in the CDR3. The CDR3 spells CASSLGPRVSSGANVLTF. The CDR3, as DNA: TGTGCCAGCAGCTTAGGCCCCAGGGTCAGCTCTGGGGCCAACGTCCTGACTTTC.

The chain links TRBV6-1 to TRBJ1-6; D is undetermined. The CDR3 sequence is 12 residues long. Trimming left V 8 bases short and J 10 bases short, with 12 bases between. Germline-derived CDR1 and CDR2 are MNHNS and SASEGT. The CDR3 DNA reads as TGTGCCAGCTTCAACCCTTTCTCACCCCTCCACTTT. Translated, it gives CASFNPFSPLHF.

This clonotype was seen a few times. The chain uses TRBV20-1 and TRBJ1-1; D unclear. Germline CDR1 is DFQATT and CDR2 is SNEGSKA (reference sequence). The CDR3 is made up of 11 amino acids. V lost 6 bases and J lost 4, with 9 bases in between. The CDR3 region is CSARRPTEAFF. DNA for the CDR3: TGCAGTGCGAGAAGACCCACTGAAGCTTTCTTT.

By share, this clonotype counts as medium-sized. The chain has TRBV24-1 and TRBJ1-5, with D maybe TRBD1 (5 bases). Germline V CDR1 and CDR2: KGHDR, SFDVKD. The CDR3 loop spans 13 amino acids. V lost 1 base, J lost 7 bases, and 7 bases lay in between. The CDR3 here is CATSDLGDQPQHF. The CDR3 nucleotides are TGTGCCACCAGTGATTTAGGGGACCAGCCCCAGCATTTT.

The J gene is TRBJ2-1, the V gene TRBV7-3, with 14 positions matching TRBD2. The ends lost 3 bases at V and 10 bases at J; junction bases unmatched: 5. Germline CDR1 SGHTA, CDR2 FQGTGA. This CDR3 region has 15 residues. CDR3 coding DNA: TGTGCCAGCAGCTTGGGACTAGCGGGAGCCCGAGAGCAGTTCTTC. This codes for CASSLGLAGAREQFF.

The CDR3 sequence: CAWSAAVNQPQHF. The CDR3 DNA is TGTGCCTGGAGTGCGGCAGTCAATCAGCCCCAGCATTTT. V gene TRBV30 combines with J gene TRBJ1-5, with D hard to call. The V end was cut by 1 base, the J end by 3 bases, with 7 bases between. The CDR3 has 13 residues. CDR1 GTSNPN and CDR2 SVGIG come from the germline V gene (reference sequence).

This clonotype is termed medium-sized. The chain combines TRBV6-2 or TRBV6-3 with TRBJ1-2, with no clear D. V lost 0 bases, J lost 5 bases, and 10 bases lay in between. From germline, CDR1 is MNHEY and CDR2 SVGEGT. The CDR3 runs 14 residues. DNA of the CDR3: TGTGCCAGCAGTTACTCGATCCGGGTTTATGGCTACACCTTC. It yields the protein CASSYSIRVYGYTF.

This clonotype is labeled as medium-sized. The rearrangement links TRBV6-1 to TRBJ1-5; 9 bases match TRBD1. With 4 bases clipped from V and 5 bases from J, the junction kept 6 bases outside the gene matches. Germline CDR1 reads MNHNS; CDR2 reads SASEGT. The CDR3 contains 15 residues. The CDR3 coding sequence is TGTGCCAGCAGTGGAGGACAGGGGAGGTATCAGCCCCAGCATTTT. Encoded protein: CASSGGQGRYQPQHF.

CDR3: CSARDPGGGPYNEQFF. Written as DNA, the CDR3 is TGCAGTGCTAGAGACCCTGGAGGAGGTCCCTACAATGAGCAGTTCTTC. The chain employs TRBV20-1 and TRBJ2-1; a possible D gene is TRBD2 (5 bases). The ends were cut back, 0 bases at V and 2 bases at J, with 14 bases in the middle. Per germline, CDR1 DFQATT and CDR2 SNEGSKA (reference sequence). The CDR3 has 16 amino acids.

The rearrangement links TRBV29-1 to TRBJ1-2; 7 positions agree with TRBD1. This CDR3 contains 13 residues. Germline V gene sequence: CDR1 SQVTM, CDR2 ANQGSEA. J was trimmed by 1 base and V by 4 bases; bases with no gene match: 3. CDR3 protein: CSVVAGGNYGYTF. CDR3 sequence (DNA): TGCAGCGTTGTGGCAGGGGGTAACTATGGCTACACCTTC.

V and J are TRBV6-2 or TRBV6-3 and TRBJ2-7; TRBD2 aligns across 8 bases. This CDR3 has 14 amino acids. Germline CDR1 is MNHEY and CDR2 is SVGEGT. V was pared by 7 bases and J by 5 bases, with 10 bases of the junction left unmatched. CDR3 sequence (DNA): TGTGCCAGCAAAATCGGCGGGAGGTACGACGAGCAGTACTTC. It specifies CASKIGGRYDEQYF.